This T cell receptor (beta chain) appears in the sequencing data of a study of T cell responses to AZD1222 COVID-19 vaccine. In germline, CDR1 is SQVTM, CDR2 ANQGSEA. This CDR3 has 10 residues. V was pared by 7 bases and J by 5 bases, with 8 bases between. Overall study findings and caveats: Donors, mostly white British, included more females; clonal diversity was possibly underestimated. Only 5 or 6 people who got AZD1222 tested seropositive at baseline.

Regarding this clone: The target antigen is unknown.

TCRdb's table, derived via immunoSEQ multiplex PCR, lists solely in-frame clones and lacks some. The sample shows about 57,000 clones, 65% to 90% of them seen only once. The TCR comes from an adult in good health. Here the sequenced sample was peripheral blood, taken on day 0 of AZD1222 vaccination. This chain uses TRBV29-1 with TRBJ1-2; no clear D gene. The CDR3 coding sequence is TGCAGCGCCGATCCTTATGGCTACACCTTC. It codes for CSADPYGYTF.